These 30 T cell receptor beta chains were sequenced from one sample in a study of metastatic and nonmetastatic thyroid tumors. TCRdb re-called the PCR reads with MiXCR. The data hold tens of thousands of clones, with roughly a fifth observed a single time. Patients were all untreated before their thyroid surgery. The sequencing input was blood. These TCRs come from a female donor with papillary thyroid cancer or a benign thyroid nodule (not recorded which). Some clones in this sample may be carry-over from other donors' samples.

Here the CDR3 DNA reads TGCAGTGCTAAAAGTGGGGCTGGACTAGTTATCTACGAGCAGTACTTC. It yields the protein CSAKSGAGLVIYEQYF. The rearrangement links TRBV20-1 to TRBJ2-7, with 7 bases identical to TRBD2. The V gene end was trimmed by 4 bases and the J gene end by 3 bases; junction bases not matched to a gene: 15. The CDR3 covers 16 residues. The germline V gene has CDR1 DFQATT and CDR2 SNEGSKA (reference sequence).

The chain links TRBV7-2 to TRBJ2-7; the D is unclear. The CDR3 consists of 13 residues. CDR1 and CDR2 (germline): SGHTA, FQGNSA. Between the trimmed V and J ends, which lost 1 base and 3 bases, there was a span of 7 bases. The CDR3 region has the DNA TGTGCCAGCAGCTTAGGCTTCCTCTACGAGCAGTACTTC. Translation gives CASSLGFLYEQYF.

This clone came up a few times. V gene TRBV6-2 or TRBV6-3 combines with J gene TRBJ1-2, with 10 positions matching TRBD1. Germline V gene data show CDR1 as MNHEY and CDR2 as SVGEGT. The CDR3 contains 14 residues. The J segment lost 4 bases and the V segment lost 6 bases, leaving 5 bases of the junction unmatched. CDR3 nucleotide sequence: TGTGCCAGCAGGGGGACAGGGGAAGCCTATGGCTACACCTTC. This sequence encodes CASRGTGEAYGYTF.

This clone was observed a few times. A much larger clone differs by one base, so this may be a read error. The V call is TRBV19, the J call TRBJ2-3; 8 nucleotides agree with TRBD1. The CDR3 is 14 residues long. The germline CDR1 and CDR2 sequences are LNHDA and SQIVND (reference sequence). The CDR3 here is CASSMDRATDAQYF. As DNA, the CDR3 is TGTGCCAGTAGTATGGACAGGGCCACAGATGCGCAGTATTTT.

This clone was recorded at least ten times. The rearrangement links TRBV20-1 to TRBJ1-2; perhaps TRBD1 as D (6 bases). The germline CDR1 and CDR2 sequences are DFQATT and SNEGSKA (reference sequence). This CDR3 has 15 amino acids. V was cut by 7 bases and J by 2 bases, with 20 bases left in between. CDR3 protein: CSVTPFGQGNYGYTF. The CDR3 DNA sequence: TGCAGTGTTACTCCGTTCGGTCAGGGGAACTATGGCTACACCTTC.

As concerns this clone: A much larger clone lies a single base off, so this may be a read error. The CDR3 DNA follows: TGTGCCAGCAGCCCCCCGCAGGACAGTCTCGACTATGGCTACACCTTC. Translation gives CASSPPQDSLDYGYTF. The chain joins TRBV3-1 to TRBJ1-2; weak D call: TRBD1 (6 bases). Germline V gene data show CDR1 as LGHDT and CDR2 as YNNKEL (reference sequence). The CDR3 runs to 16 residues. The ends were cut back, 4 bases at V and 3 bases at J, with 18 bases in the middle.

This clone was recorded at least ten times. The genes are TRBV11-2 and TRBJ2-3; D gene uncertain. V lost 5 bases, J lost 0 bases, and 9 bases lay in between. The CDR3 is 14 amino acids. The germline CDR1 and CDR2 sequences are SGHAT and FQNNGV. The CDR3 loop reads CASSRLPSTDTQYF. In nucleotides, the CDR3 is TGTGCCAGCAGCAGGCTTCCTAGCACAGATACGCAGTATTTT.

This clone was seen only once. This chain links TRBV7-2 with TRBJ2-3; D remains unclear. Per germline, CDR1 SGHTA and CDR2 FQGNSA. The CDR3 spans 14 residues. V lost 5 bases, J lost 0 bases, and 9 bases lay in between. CDR3 sequence reads: CASSPPPSTDTQYF. The CDR3 DNA follows: TGTGCCAGCAGCCCCCCTCCTAGCACAGATACGCAGTATTTT.

The V gene is TRBV5-1, the J gene TRBJ2-1; 11 bases align to TRBD2. CDR1 and CDR2 from the germline V gene are SGHRS and YFSETQ. The CDR3 consists of 15 residues. J lost 8 bases, V lost 4 bases, and 8 bases had no gene match. CDR3 loop: CASSLSSGGRHEQFF. CDR3 nucleotide sequence: TGCGCCAGCAGCCTCTCTAGCGGGGGGCGGCATGAGCAGTTCTTC.

This clone was seen many times. Other DNA sequences in this specimen translate into the identical CDR3. The rearrangement uses TRBV10-3 and TRBJ1-2; no definite D call. V was pared by 3 bases and J by 7 bases, with 24 bases between. The CDR3 spans 17 residues. Per the germline V gene, CDR1 is ENHRY and CDR2 is SYGVKD. This chain's CDR3 is CAISDQAEASPVGGYTF. As DNA, the CDR3 is TGTGCCATCAGTGATCAGGCTGAGGCCTCCCCGGTCGGTGGCTACACCTTC.

The sample holds a few counts of this clone. A much larger clone is a single base away; this may be a read error. The chain couples TRBV6-9 to TRBJ1-2; a weak D match, TRBD1 (5 bases). V was cut by 4 bases and J by 6 bases, with 6 bases left in between. This CDR3 contains 11 residues. Per the germline V gene, CDR1 is MNHGY and CDR2 is SVAAGI. As DNA, the CDR3 is TGTGCCAGCAGTTCAGGGAATGGCTACACCTTC. The encoded protein is CASSSGNGYTF.

CDR3 sequence: CASSLADRVGEQYF. The CDR3 nucleotides are TGCGCCAGCAGCTTGGCCGACAGGGTGGGCGAGCAGTACTTC. V and J are TRBV5-1 and TRBJ2-7, with 7 bases fitting TRBD1. The germline V gene has CDR1 SGHRS and CDR2 YFSETQ. The J segment lost 6 bases and the V segment lost 0 bases, leaving 6 bases of the junction unmatched. This CDR3 has 14 amino acids.

This clone was recorded at least ten times. The chain carries TRBV30 and TRBJ2-1, with D possibly being TRBD1 (6 bases). V lost 3 bases, J lost 0 bases, and 12 bases lay in between. CDR1 and CDR2 from the germline V gene are GTSNPN and SVGIG (reference sequence). The CDR3 has 15 amino acids. The CDR3 nucleotides are TGTGCCTGGAGGTTGACAGGAAGCTCCTACAATGAGCAGTTCTTC. Protein sequence: CAWRLTGSSYNEQFF.

In its sample, this clone was seen many times. DNA for the CDR3: TGCAGTGCTAGAGACCTTGGAGGGATCCAAGAGACCCAGTACTTC. Translating gives CSARDLGGIQETQYF. The V and J genes are TRBV20-1 and TRBJ2-5; D perhaps matches TRBD2 (6 bases). Germline CDR1 DFQATT, CDR2 SNEGSKA (reference sequence). CDR3 size: 15 residues. V gave up 0 bases and J gave up 1 base, with 12 bases separating them.

The rearrangement uses TRBV19 and TRBJ2-1, with D possibly matching TRBD1 (7 bases). The germline V gene has CDR1 LNHDA and CDR2 SQIVND (reference sequence). V lost 3 bases and J lost 7, with 13 bases in between. This CDR3 is 14 amino acids long. The DNA for the CDR3 is TGTGCCAGTAGTATGCAGGGGGGCGAGAATGAGCAGTTCTTC. Protein product: CASSMQGGENEQFF.

This clone appeared many times. V usage is TRBV6-1 and J usage is TRBJ1-1, with 8 nucleotides matching TRBD1. Trimming cost V 6 bases and J 8 bases; bases outside gene matches: 17. The germline gives CDR1 MNHNS, CDR2 SASEGT. The CDR3 length is 16 residues. The CDR3 loop is CASRAVGTGPGTEAFF. The DNA for the CDR3 is TGTGCCAGCAGGGCCGTAGGGACAGGACCAGGTACCGAAGCTTTCTTT.

This clone has a count of ten or more. This chain's CDR3 is CASSLRDTEAFF. The CDR3 region has the DNA TGTGCCAGCAGTTTACGAGACACTGAAGCTTTCTTT. The chain is built from TRBV12-3 or TRBV12-4 and TRBJ1-1, with unresolved D. The CDR3 extends over 12 amino acids. V lost 2 bases and J 3 bases, leaving 4 bases between the germline ends.

The rearrangement links TRBV19 to TRBJ1-1; 7 bases agree with TRBD1. The CDR3 consists of 15 residues. From germline, CDR1 is LNHDA and CDR2 SQIVND (reference sequence). V was clipped by 1 base and J by 6 bases; unmatched bases: 8. CDR3 loop: CASSIGDRLVAEAFF. The CDR3, as DNA: TGTGCCAGTAGTATAGGGGACAGACTTGTAGCTGAAGCTTTCTTT.

The rearrangement uses TRBV18 and TRBJ2-6; a weak D match, TRBD2 (5 bases). Germline V gene sequence: CDR1 KGHSH, CDR2 LQKENI. Trimming stripped 2 bases from V and 0 bases from J, with 5 bases between. This CDR3 spans 15 amino acids. This chain's CDR3 is CASSPGSSGANVLTF. Written as DNA, the CDR3 is TGTGCCAGCTCACCAGGGAGCTCTGGGGCCAACGTCCTGACTTTC.

The chain has TRBV28 and TRBJ2-7; TRBD1 aligns across 9 bases. Germline V gene lookup returns CDR1 MDHEN and CDR2 SYDVKM. The CDR3 covers 16 residues. J gave up 3 bases and V 3 bases, and 9 bases lay outside the gene matches. The CDR3 DNA sequence: TGTGCCAGCAGTTTGGTCCTCGACAGGGGGGGCTACGAGCAGTACTTC. Protein: CASSLVLDRGGYEQYF. Based on the CDR3 plus reference TRBV28 and TRBJ2-7, the full variable domain is DVKVTQSSRYLVKRTGEKVFLECVQDMDHENMFWYRQDPGLGLRLIYFSYDVKMKEKGDIPEGYSVSREKKERFSLILESASTNQTSMYLCASSLVLDRGGYEQYFGPGTRLTVT.

The chain recombines TRBV9 with TRBJ2-5, with 11 bases matching TRBD1. V shed 0 bases and J 4 bases; nucleotides not matched to a gene: 2. Per germline, CDR1 SGDLS and CDR2 YYNGEE. This CDR3 comprises 15 residues. The CDR3 loop reads CASSVGTGGGETQYF. CDR3 coding DNA: TGTGCCAGCAGCGTAGGGACAGGGGGCGGAGAGACCCAGTACTTC.

This clone was picked up many times. CDR3 residues: CASSQTGRQGSDGYTF. Written as DNA, the CDR3 is TGTGCCAGCAGCCAAACCGGGCGTCAGGGCTCGGATGGCTACACCTTC. The chain is built from TRBV3-1 and TRBJ1-2; TRBD1 might be the D (5 bases). V lost 2 bases and J lost 6, with 19 bases in between. This CDR3 region has 16 residues. Germline V gene data show CDR1 as LGHDT and CDR2 as YNNKEL (reference sequence).

This clone was picked up many times. The CDR3 sequence is CASSAGQVTDTQYF. CDR3 coding DNA: TGTGCCAGCAGCGCGGGACAGGTGACAGATACGCAGTATTTT. The chain recombines TRBV7-2 with TRBJ2-3; TRBD1 matches 8 bases. With V trimmed by 5 bases and J by 3 bases, 4 bases remained unmatched. Germline CDR1 is SGHTA and CDR2 is FQGNSA. The length of the CDR3 is 14 residues.

This clone was seen at least ten times. This chain uses TRBV10-3 with TRBJ1-2; 7 bases fit TRBD1. V dropped 5 bases and J dropped 3; count of bases not matched to a gene: 9. The CDR3 totals 15 residues. CDR1 and CDR2 from the germline V gene are ENHRY and SYGVKD. The DNA of the CDR3 is TGTGCCATCAGTAGATCGACAGGGAATCACTATGGCTACACCTTC. It specifies CAISRSTGNHYGYTF.

This clone was recorded at least ten times. The V and J genes are TRBV19 and TRBJ1-5, with 8 bases lining up with TRBD1. The CDR3 spans 17 residues. Germline loops: CDR1 LNHDA, CDR2 SQIVND (reference sequence). Trimming at V came to 4 bases and at J to 3 bases, leaving 11 bases not matched to a gene. The CDR3 bases are TGTGCCAGTAGTAAGGGGACAGGAGCCTACCCCAATCAGCCCCAGCATTTT. As protein: CASSKGTGAYPNQPQHF.

This clone came up many times. This chain joins TRBV20-1 and TRBJ2-2; D call uncertain. The germline V gene has CDR1 DFQATT and CDR2 SNEGSKA (reference sequence). This CDR3 has 14 amino acids. Trimming stripped 0 bases from V and 4 bases from J, with 9 bases between. The CDR3 sequence is CSARDRLGTGELFF. CDR3 DNA sequence: TGCAGTGCTAGAGATCGGTTGGGCACCGGGGAGCTGTTTTTT.

This clone has a count of ten or more. The rearrangement joins TRBV7-3 to TRBJ2-5, with 15 bases fitting TRBD2. The CDR3 is 14 residues long. The trim removed 6 bases at V and 10 bases at J, leaving 6 bases unmatched. Germline V gene lookup returns CDR1 SGHTA and CDR2 FQGTGA. CDR3: CASSSGLAGGSQYF. The CDR3 bases are TGTGCCAGCAGTTCCGGACTAGCGGGGGGGAGCCAGTACTTC.

In its sample, this clone was seen many times. The rearrangement joins TRBV19 to TRBJ2-7, with 8 bases that match TRBD1. V shed 6 bases and J 4 bases; nucleotides not matched to a gene: 8. Per the germline V gene, CDR1 is LNHDA and CDR2 is SQIVND (reference sequence). The CDR3 length is 14 residues. The CDR3 is CASRTRTGSYEQYF. DNA of the CDR3: TGTGCCAGTAGGACCCGGACAGGGTCTTACGAGCAGTACTTC. The full variable domain, completed using reference TRBV19 and TRBJ2-7, is DGGITQSPKYLFRKEGQNVTLSCEQNLNHDAMYWYRQDPGQGLRLIYYSQIVNDFQKGDIAEGYSVSREKKESFPLTVTSAQKNPTAFYLCASRTRTGSYEQYFGPGTRLTVT.

This clone was counted at least ten times. The chain has TRBV5-5 and TRBJ2-7, with 8 bases matching TRBD2. The V gene's germline CDR1 is SGHKS and CDR2 YYEKEE (reference sequence). This CDR3 spans 13 amino acids. V lost 4 bases, J lost 3 bases, and 3 bases stayed unmatched. CDR3 protein: CASSLTSDYEQYF. The CDR3 nucleotides read TGTGCCAGCAGCCTGACTAGCGACTACGAGCAGTACTTC.

This clone was observed many times. This rearrangement joins TRBV12-3 or TRBV12-4 to TRBJ1-4; tentatively, D is TRBD1 (5 bases). V was pared by 3 bases and J by 4 bases, with 12 bases between. This CDR3 comprises 15 residues. The CDR3 protein is CASSFAGYDNEKLFF. In nucleotides, the CDR3 is TGTGCCAGCAGTTTCGCAGGGTACGATAATGAAAAACTGTTTTTT.